This T cell receptor beta chain appears in the sequencing data of a study of blood T cell repertoires in COVID-19. Study context: COVID-19 samples, acute and convalescent, were from the United States, Italy and Spain.

Between the trimmed V and J ends, which lost 2 bases and 3 bases, there was a span of 8 bases. The CDR3 extends over 13 amino acids. The germline V gene has CDR1 MNHEY and CDR2 SVGAGI. This clone was found a few times. In the source study's methods: Amplified reference gene primers provided the basis for estimating nucleated cell counts. The repertoire was sequenced with immunoSEQ multiplex PCR; TCRdb's copy has only in-frame clones and lacks some. V and J calls and clone size come straight from that table; D and trimming were deduced from the DNA. The table shows roughly 180,000 clones, with roughly 79% occurring only once.

Sequenced sample: peripheral blood. This sequence originates from a man aged 60 to 69 with active or convalescent COVID-19. The rearrangement joins TRBV6-5 to TRBJ2-7; weak D call: TRBD1 (5 bases). CDR3 DNA: TGTGCCAGCAGTTACCTGACAGACTACGAGCAGTACTTC. Amino acids: CASSYLTDYEQYF.